This TCR beta chain was sequenced for a study of CD8+ T cells in alopecia areata. Study-level background: Treated patients were given oral tofacitinib, which was dosed at 5 to 10 mg twice daily. General observations from the study: The study also sequences resident alphabeta T cells of normal skin in scalp samples.

The CDR3 spans 14 residues. The germline V gene has CDR1 KGHSH and CDR2 LQKENI. Trimming took off 6 bases at V and 3 bases at J, with 15 bases between the two ends. Points on this clone: Its antigen is not identified.

cDNA prepared by RNA extraction and subsequent reverse transcription served as the template for sequencing. This table comes from immunoSEQ multiplex PCR, and its TCRdb copy is limited to in-frame clones, with some not included. This table holds 150,000 to 200,000 clones, roughly 70% found once. This clonotype was sampled from a human donor with alopecia areata. Sample: CD8+ T cells sorted from blood, taken at week 0. This chain uses TRBV18 with TRBJ2-7; D unresolved. The DNA of the CDR3 is TGTGCCAGCTCGGAAGGGCAGTCGGACTACGAGCAGTACTTC. Its translation is CASSEGQSDYEQYF.